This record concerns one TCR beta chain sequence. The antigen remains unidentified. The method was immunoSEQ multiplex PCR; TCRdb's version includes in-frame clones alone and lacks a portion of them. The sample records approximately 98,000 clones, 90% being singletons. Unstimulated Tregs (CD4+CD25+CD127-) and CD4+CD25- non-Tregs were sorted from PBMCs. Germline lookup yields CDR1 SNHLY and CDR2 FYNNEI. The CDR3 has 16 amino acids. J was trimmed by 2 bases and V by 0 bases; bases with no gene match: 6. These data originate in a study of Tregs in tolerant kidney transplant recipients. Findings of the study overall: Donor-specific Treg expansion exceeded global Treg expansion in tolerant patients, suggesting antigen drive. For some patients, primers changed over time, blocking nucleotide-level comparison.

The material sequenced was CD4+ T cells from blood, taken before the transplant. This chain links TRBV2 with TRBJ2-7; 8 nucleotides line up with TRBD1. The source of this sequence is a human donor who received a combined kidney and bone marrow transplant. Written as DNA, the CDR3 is TGTGCCAGCAGTGAAGCGCGAAGGACAGGGACCTACGAGCAGTACTTC. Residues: CASSEARRTGTYEQYF.